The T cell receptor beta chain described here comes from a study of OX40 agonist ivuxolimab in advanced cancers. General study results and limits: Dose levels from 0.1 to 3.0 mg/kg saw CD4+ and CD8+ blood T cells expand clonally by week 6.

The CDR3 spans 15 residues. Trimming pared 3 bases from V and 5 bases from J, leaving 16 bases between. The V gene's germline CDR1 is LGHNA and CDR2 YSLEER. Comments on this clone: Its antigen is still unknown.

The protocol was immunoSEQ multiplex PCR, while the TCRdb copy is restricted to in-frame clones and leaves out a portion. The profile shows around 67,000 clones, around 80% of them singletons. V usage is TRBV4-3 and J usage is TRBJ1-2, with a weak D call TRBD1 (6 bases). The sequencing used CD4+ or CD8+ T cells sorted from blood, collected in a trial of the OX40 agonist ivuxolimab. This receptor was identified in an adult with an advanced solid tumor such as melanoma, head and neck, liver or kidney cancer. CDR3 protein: CASSHTEGGGYGYTF. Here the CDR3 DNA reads TGCGCCAGCAGCCACACAGAGGGGGGCGGGTATGGCTACACCTTC.